This T cell receptor (beta chain) came from a study of T cells in Graves' hyperthyroidism and ophthalmopathy. Germline CDR1 is GTSNPN and CDR2 is SVGIG (reference sequence). The CDR3 extends over 15 amino acids. Trimming took 0 bases from V and 8 from J, leaving 17 bases between them. What was amplified from RNA transcripts were TCR beta CDR3 regions. Carried out on the TCR CDR3, a first-round RT-PCR used the HTBI primer set. One entry per CDR3 protein results from TCRdb running MiXCR on the multiplex PCR reads. The table includes 490,000 or so distinct CDR3 sequences, 22% detected once. The chain has TRBV30 and TRBJ2-1; D not resolved. The specimen was blood. This TCR was recovered from a woman aged 70-85 years with Graves' ophthalmopathy. CDR3 bases: TGTGCCTGGAGTGTAAATACTAAACCTGGGGATGAGCAGTTCTTC. Translated, it gives CAWSVNTKPGDEQFF.